Listed here are 15 T cell receptor beta chains from one sample, sequenced in a study of technical replicates of blood from a few donors. TCRdb's table, derived via immunoSEQ multiplex PCR, lists solely in-frame clones and lacks some. The repertoire holds 55,000 to 80,000 clones, with about nine tenths as singletons. Sequencing was performed on T cells isolated from PBMCs. The source is a human donor in good health.

Only one count was recorded for this clone. The chain is built from TRBV6-6 and TRBJ1-1, with 9 bases aligning to TRBD1. V shed 10 bases and J 1 base; nucleotides not matched to a gene: 7. CDR1 is MNHNY and CDR2 is SVGAGI in the germline V gene (reference sequence). This CDR3 region has 14 residues. This CDR3 reads CATGQGFPNTEAFF. Written as DNA, the CDR3 is TGTGCCACCGGACAGGGGTTCCCGAACACTGAAGCTTTCTTT.

The table lists this clone with a count of one. V and J are TRBV28 and TRBJ1-4; maybe TRBD1 (6 bases). Germline lookup yields CDR1 MDHEN and CDR2 SYDVKM. V lost 7 bases to trimming and J lost 4 bases, with 10 bases between them. The CDR3 is made up of 13 amino acids. The CDR3 coding sequence is TGTGCCAGCATAGGGGACATTAATGAAAAACTGTTTTTT. Its translation: CASIGDINEKLFF.

Only one count was recorded for this clone. The chain combines TRBV28 with TRBJ1-4; no reliable D call. The CDR3 has 14 residues. The germline CDR1 and CDR2 sequences are MDHEN and SYDVKM. V lost 10 bases, J lost 4 bases, and 16 bases lay in between. The CDR3 protein is CATTFSGVNEKLFF. The CDR3 nucleotides read TGTGCCACCACGTTCTCGGGAGTTAATGAAAAACTGTTTTTT.

This clone has more than one count but fewer than ten. The chain recombines TRBV7-8 with TRBJ1-2; D call uncertain. Germline CDR1 reads SGHVS; CDR2 reads FQNEAQ. There are 13 residues in the CDR3. V shed 1 base and J shed 8 bases, with 11 bases lying between them. Here the CDR3 DNA reads TGTGCCAGCAGCTTAGGAGGCCCTGAGGGCTACACCTTC. It specifies CASSLGGPEGYTF.

V and J are TRBV11-3 and TRBJ2-2; TRBD1 aligns across 12 bases. Germline-derived CDR1 and CDR2 are SGHNT and YENEEA. V dropped 5 bases and J dropped 8; count of bases not matched to a gene: 6. There are 15 residues in the CDR3. CDR3 residues: CASSVGGQGAGELFF. CDR3 in DNA: TGTGCCAGCAGCGTCGGGGGACAGGGGGCAGGGGAGCTGTTTTTT.

The V and J genes are TRBV5-1 and TRBJ1-1, with 9 bases fitting TRBD1. CDR1 is SGHRS, CDR2 YFSETQ, per germline. V gave up 3 bases and J gave up 5 bases; unmatched junction bases: 5. The CDR3 has 14 residues. For the CDR3, the DNA is TGCGCCAGCAGCTGGGGGACAGGGCAAACTGAAGCTTTCTTT. Protein: CASSWGTGQTEAFF.

The chain is built from TRBV19 and TRBJ2-1; D is possibly TRBD2 (5 bases). V was trimmed by 3 bases and J by 5 bases, leaving 5 bases between them. CDR1 and CDR2 (germline): LNHDA, SQIVND (reference sequence). This CDR3 has 12 residues. CDR3 DNA: TGTGCCAGTAGTATCGGGAACAATGAGCAGTTCTTC. This encodes CASSIGNNEQFF.

The chain carries TRBV5-1 and TRBJ2-7, with 10 bases matching TRBD1. Germline V CDR1 and CDR2: SGHRS, YFSETQ. The CDR3 loop spans 16 amino acids. Germline trimming cut 4 bases from V and 4 bases from J; bases unmatched to any gene: 11. As DNA, the CDR3 is TGCGCCAGCAGCCACGGGTCTGGGACAGGGGCGTACGAGCAGTACTTC. This codes for CASSHGSGTGAYEQYF. The whole variable domain, filled in from reference TRBV5-1 and TRBJ2-7, reads KAGVTQTPRYLIKTRGQQVTLSCSPISGHRSVSWYQQTPGQGLQFLFEYFSETQRNKGNFPGRFSGRQFSNSRSEMNVSTLELGDSALYLCASSHGSGTGAYEQYFGPGTRLTVT.

The chain employs TRBV19 and TRBJ2-7; unclear D gene. Germline V gene data show CDR1 as LNHDA and CDR2 as SQIVND (reference sequence). Trimming removed 5 bases from V and 2 bases from J, with 13 bases in between. The CDR3 sequence is 14 residues long. The CDR3 spells CASSALHSPYEQYF. The CDR3 DNA reads as TGTGCCAGTAGTGCTCTACATAGCCCCTACGAGCAGTACTTC.

This chain uses TRBV7-3 with TRBJ1-1; TRBD1 aligns across 7 bases. The germline CDR1 and CDR2 sequences are SGHTA and FQGTGA. Trimming cost V 5 bases and J 4 bases; bases outside gene matches: 4. This CDR3 has 13 residues. In DNA, the CDR3 is TGTGCCAGCAGCGAGTACAGGGGCACTGAAGCTTTCTTT. It yields the protein CASSEYRGTEAFF.

A note on this clone: At one of its ends the junction is not consistent with the germline gene, which may arise from a read error. This sequence joins TRBV7-2 and TRBJ2-1; 12 nucleotides agree with TRBD2. CDR3 length: 16 residues. Germline CDR1 and CDR2: SGHTA and FQGNSA. The CDR3 region has the DNA TGTGCCAGCAGCCTAGCCCCTAGCGGGAGGGCCCCTGAGCAGTTCTTC. Its protein product is CASSLAPSGRAPEQFF.

A single count supports this clone. The rearrangement links TRBV30 to TRBJ2-3; no clear D gene. This CDR3 comprises 13 residues. Germline CDR1 reads GTSNPN; CDR2 reads SVGIG (reference sequence). V was shortened by 3 bases and J by 4 bases, with 11 bases between the two germline ends. As DNA, the CDR3 is TGTGCCTGGAGCTATGTGTACCCAGATACGCAGTATTTT. The encoded protein is CAWSYVYPDTQYF.

The chain links TRBV30 to TRBJ1-5, with D possibly TRBD1 on 6 matching bases. This CDR3 region has 13 residues. V lost 5 bases and J lost 7, with 15 bases in between. Germline V gene sequence: CDR1 GTSNPN, CDR2 SVGIG (reference sequence). CDR3 DNA sequence: TGTGCCTGGGGTATGGGGGCCGAGCAGCCCCAGCATTTT. It specifies CAWGMGAEQPQHF.

Only one count was recorded for this clone. The V and J genes are TRBV30 and TRBJ1-5; possibly TRBD1 for D (6 bases). Deletions cut 2 bases from V and 7 bases from J, with 12 bases between. Germline values: CDR1 GTSNPN, CDR2 SVGIG (reference sequence). CDR3 length: 13 residues. CDR3 amino acids: CAWSTGPGQPQHF. The DNA for the CDR3 is TGTGCCTGGAGTACAGGGCCTGGGCAGCCCCAGCATTTT.

J is TRBJ2-7 and V is TRBV27, with 7 bases aligning to TRBD1. The V and J ends lost 7 bases and 5 bases, in that order; junction bases with no gene match: 11. CDR1 MNHEY and CDR2 SMNVEV come from the germline V gene (reference sequence). The CDR3 runs to 14 residues. CDR3 nucleotides: TGTGCCAGCAATGCCCTGGACAGGTCTAACGAGCAGTACTTC. Translating it yields CASNALDRSNEQYF.